These 26 T cell receptor beta chains were sequenced from one sample in a study of graft-versus-host responses after intestinal transplantation (dated by TCRdb to the early 2020s). Library creation used the immunoSEQ multiplex PCR assay. The clones in this table, taken by TCRdb from immuneACCESS, are in-frame only. Not every clone is retained; where verified, under half of the shortfall comes from an unresolved V gene, and the cause of the rest is unknown. The sample table contains some 77,000 clones; only one count was recorded for 80% to 95% of them. The ten most abundant clones make up roughly 0.7% of the sample. This material consisted of PBMCs, taken 98 days after intestinal transplantation. Every receptor here comes from a human patient who received an intestinal transplant, so some T cells may come from the graft donor.

The J gene is TRBJ2-2, the V gene TRBV19; D is undetermined. This CDR3 has 13 residues. Germline V lookup: CDR1 LNHDA, CDR2 SQIVND (reference sequence). Trimming took off 4 bases at V and 6 bases at J, with 9 bases between the two ends. The CDR3 nucleotides are TGTGCCAGTAGTACCGACACCGCCGGGGAGCTGTTTTTT. Protein sequence: CASSTDTAGELFF.

V gene TRBV6-1 combines with J gene TRBJ2-5, with 8 bases that match TRBD2. V trimming: 7 bases; J trimming: 9 bases; junction bases outside the gene matches: 10. The CDR3 is 13 residues long. The germline V gene has CDR1 MNHNS and CDR2 SASEGT. CDR3 sequence: CASTPGGQGAQYF. In DNA, the CDR3 is TGTGCCAGCACCCCGGGGGGGCAAGGGGCCCAGTACTTC.

The chain uses TRBV7-9 and TRBJ1-2; D ambiguous. This CDR3 spans 15 amino acids. V lost 4 bases and J 3 bases, leaving 15 bases between the germline ends. The germline V gene encodes CDR1 SEHNR and CDR2 FQNEAQ (reference sequence). CDR3 sequence: CASSSTTQVDYGYTF. CDR3 coding DNA: TGTGCCAGCAGCTCCACCACCCAGGTGGACTATGGCTACACCTTC.

J is TRBJ2-7 and V is TRBV14, with 10 nucleotides matching TRBD1. The germline V gene encodes CDR1 SGHDN and CDR2 FVKESK. The CDR3 consists of 16 residues. V lost 2 bases and J lost 6; bases outside the gene matches: 10. The CDR3 here is CASSQLFGQGGSEQYF. The CDR3 DNA sequence: TGTGCCAGCAGCCAATTATTTGGACAGGGGGGATCCGAGCAGTACTTC.

This clone occurred once. CDR3 residues: CASSSHGTAENYGYTF. For the CDR3, the DNA is TGTGCCAGCAGTTCCCACGGGACAGCAGAGAACTATGGCTACACCTTC. The rearrangement uses TRBV28 and TRBJ1-2; TRBD1 agrees at 7 bases. The trim removed 4 bases at V and 2 bases at J, leaving 10 bases unmatched. The CDR3 has 16 amino acids. Per germline, CDR1 MDHEN and CDR2 SYDVKM.

The chain carries TRBV6-1 and TRBJ1-5; a weak D match, TRBD1 (6 bases). CDR1 and CDR2 (germline): MNHNS, SASEGT. The CDR3 is made up of 16 amino acids. Deletions cut 6 bases from V and 2 bases from J, with 17 bases between. CDR3: CASRESGDPRNQPQHF. The CDR3 DNA sequence: TGTGCCAGCAGGGAATCAGGGGATCCCCGCAATCAGCCCCAGCATTTT.

The chain couples TRBV4-1 to TRBJ2-7; possible D gene TRBD2, 5 bases. CDR1 is MGHRA, CDR2 YSYEKL, per germline. V lost 1 base and J lost 0, with 13 bases in between. This CDR3 contains 16 residues. CDR3 sequence (DNA): TGCGCCAGCAGCCAAGTGAGCGGAGTAAGCTCCTACGAGCAGTACTTC. Its translation is CASSQVSGVSSYEQYF.

This clone has just a few counts. The genes are TRBV27 and TRBJ2-1, with D possibly TRBD2 on 6 matching bases. This CDR3 contains 16 residues. Trimming took off 7 bases at V and 0 bases at J, with 16 bases between the two ends. In germline, CDR1 is MNHEY, CDR2 SMNVEV (reference sequence). DNA for the CDR3: TGTGCCAGCACTCTGTTTCGGGGGAGCTCCTACAATGAGCAGTTCTTC. Its protein is CASTLFRGSSYNEQFF.

This clone was found once. The chain links TRBV28 to TRBJ2-7, with D possibly being TRBD2 (5 bases). This CDR3 has 15 residues. Germline V CDR1 and CDR2: MDHEN, SYDVKM. Trimming removed 2 bases from V and 1 base from J, with 12 bases in between. CDR3 in DNA: TGTGCCAGCAGTTTACTCGTAGCGCCGTCCTACGAGCAGTACTTC. Protein product: CASSLLVAPSYEQYF.

The chain recombines TRBV6-5 with TRBJ1-1, with D perhaps matching TRBD1 (5 bases). The CDR3 covers 15 residues. CDR1 is MNHEY and CDR2 is SVGAGI in the germline V gene. V was cut by 0 bases and J by 8 bases, with 16 bases left in between. CDR3 nucleotide sequence: TGTGCCAGCAGTTACTCATGGTTAGGGACTTCCGAAGCTTTCTTT. As protein: CASSYSWLGTSEAFF.

This CDR3 is CASSLFKIGHSSPLHF. The CDR3 DNA is TGTGCCAGCAGTTTATTTAAAATCGGGCATAGTTCACCCCTCCACTTT. The V gene is TRBV28, the J gene TRBJ1-6, with unresolved D. With 1 base removed from V and 9 bases from J, the gap between germline ends came to 16 bases. Germline assignment: CDR1 MDHEN and CDR2 SYDVKM. This CDR3 spans 16 amino acids.

The CDR3 nucleotides read TGTGCCAGCAGCGTAGGGACAGGGGACGAGCAGTACTTC. Amino acids: CASSVGTGDEQYF. The chain is built from TRBV9 and TRBJ2-5, with 9 bases identical to TRBD1. The DNA end lines up better with TRBJ2-7; the J call may be wrong. CDR3 length: 13 residues. Germline loops: CDR1 SGDLS, CDR2 YYNGEE.

This chain uses TRBV18 with TRBJ2-5, with unresolved D. Germline V gene sequence: CDR1 KGHSH, CDR2 LQKENI. This CDR3 contains 15 residues. Between the trimmed V and J ends, which lost 0 bases and 3 bases, there was a span of 11 bases. Here the CDR3 reads CASSPPRQSKETQYF. As DNA, the CDR3 is TGTGCCAGCTCACCACCGCGTCAGTCTAAAGAGACCCAGTACTTC.

The chain employs TRBV7-9 and TRBJ1-1, with 8 bases matching TRBD1. After removal of 3 bases from V and 5 bases from J, the junction contained 5 bases not matched to a gene. In germline, CDR1 is SEHNR, CDR2 FQNEAQ (reference sequence). The CDR3 has 14 amino acids. CDR3 sequence: CASSFDRGGTEAFF. The DNA of the CDR3 is TGTGCCAGCAGCTTTGACAGGGGCGGTACTGAAGCTTTCTTT.

The gene calls are TRBV27 and TRBJ1-2, with 8 positions matching TRBD1. This CDR3 region has 15 residues. The V gene's germline CDR1 is MNHEY and CDR2 SMNVEV (reference sequence). Trimming removed 3 bases from V and 4 bases from J; junction bases left unmatched: 7. The DNA of the CDR3 is TGTGCCAGCAGTTTTTCGGCAGGGGGCCTCTATGGCTACACCTTC. Amino acids: CASSFSAGGLYGYTF.

The V and J genes are TRBV9 and TRBJ2-1; 8 bases are a match to TRBD2. With V trimmed by 0 bases and J by 5 bases, 7 bases remained unmatched. Germline V gene data show CDR1 as SGDLS and CDR2 as YYNGEE. The CDR3 sequence is 16 residues long. The CDR3 region is CASSVEVAGINNEQFF. The CDR3 nucleotides are TGTGCCAGCAGCGTAGAGGTAGCGGGAATAAACAATGAGCAGTTCTTC.

V is TRBV7-7 and J is TRBJ1-4; D is undetermined. Germline lookup yields CDR1 SSHAT and CDR2 FNYEAQ (reference sequence). This CDR3 comprises 11 residues. Trimming removed 1 base from V and 7 bases from J, with 1 base in between. The CDR3 region is CASSLVEKLFF. In DNA form, the CDR3 reads TGTGCCAGCAGCTTAGTTGAAAAACTGTTTTTT.

The chain has TRBV13 and TRBJ2-5, with 12 bases that match TRBD2. The germline gives CDR1 PRHDT, CDR2 FYEKMQ (reference sequence). Trimming took 5 bases from V and 4 from J; bases not matched to a gene: 2. This CDR3 region has 14 residues. The CDR3 DNA reads TGTGCCAGCAGCCCGGGACTAGCGGGAGAGACCCAGTACTTC. It codes for CASSPGLAGETQYF. Combining the CDR3 with reference TRBV13 and TRBJ2-5 gives the whole variable domain AAGVIQSPRHLIKEKRETATLKCYPIPRHDTVYWYQQGPGQDPQFLISFYEKMQSDKGSIPDRFSAQQFSDYHSELNMSSLELGDSALYFCASSPGLAGETQYFGPGTRLLVL.

CDR3: CASSLGANTEAFF. DNA for the CDR3: TGTGCCAGCAGTTTGGGGGCGAACACTGAAGCTTTCTTT. The rearrangement joins TRBV27 to TRBJ1-1; maybe TRBD1 (6 bases). Germline CDR1 and CDR2: MNHEY and SMNVEV (reference sequence). CDR3 length equals 13 residues. V gave up 3 bases and J gave up 1 base, with 6 bases separating them.

In its sample, this clone was seen once. V and J are TRBV5-1 and TRBJ2-3; maybe TRBD1 (6 bases). With 8 bases removed from V and 2 bases from J, the gap between germline ends came to 18 bases. From germline, CDR1 is SGHRS and CDR2 YFSETQ. The CDR3 is 15 amino acids. CDR3 sequence (DNA): TGCGCCAGTTCGCCCGACCAGGGGACCACAGATACGCAGTATTTT. Its protein product is CASSPDQGTTDTQYF.

This chain links TRBV2 with TRBJ1-1, with D perhaps matching TRBD1 (5 bases). The V gene lost 9 bases and the J gene lost 4 bases, with 12 bases spanning the gap. Germline V lookup: CDR1 SNHLY, CDR2 FYNNEI. The CDR3 loop spans 12 amino acids. The CDR3 bases are TGTGCCAGAGCGGGGGGATGCACTGAAGCTTTCTTT. As protein: CARAGGCTEAFF. Drawing the rest from reference TRBV2 and TRBJ1-1, the complete variable domain is EPEVTQTPSHQVTQMGQEVILRCVPISNHLYFYWYRQILGQKVEFLVSFYNNEISEKSEIFDDQFSVERPDGSNFTLKIRSTKLEDSAMYFCARAGGCTEAFFGQGTRLTVV.

This clone was seen a handful of times. The chain recombines TRBV6-1 with TRBJ2-7; no clear D gene. CDR1 and CDR2 (germline): MNHNS, SASEGT. The CDR3 loop spans 15 amino acids. Trimming cost V 2 bases and J 0 bases, with 11 bases left between them. The DNA for the CDR3 is TGTGCCAGCAGTGAAAGGCAAGCCTACTCCTACGAGCAGTACTTC. Translating it yields CASSERQAYSYEQYF.

The chain links TRBV7-3 to TRBJ2-5; 8 bases line up with TRBD1. The germline V gene encodes CDR1 SGHTA and CDR2 FQGTGA. The CDR3 runs 14 residues. The junction had 4 bases not matched to a gene; V was cut back by 3 bases and J by 4 bases. The CDR3 DNA is TGTGCCAGCAGCTTGACAGGGGCTGGAGAGACCCAGTACTTC. It yields the protein CASSLTGAGETQYF.

The V call is TRBV7-9, the J call TRBJ2-3; 12 bases match TRBD2. V shed 5 bases, J shed 4 bases, and the junction held 7 bases outside the gene matches. Germline CDR1 SEHNR, CDR2 FQNEAQ (reference sequence). This CDR3 has 16 residues. As DNA, the CDR3 is TGTGCCAGCAGCATTCCGGGACTAGCGGGCTCAGATACGCAGTATTTT. Amino acids: CASSIPGLAGSDTQYF.

This chain uses TRBV27 with TRBJ1-5; D is perhaps TRBD1 (5 bases). The V end lost 3 bases, the J end lost 0 bases, and 15 bases lay between the germline ends. CDR3 length: 17 amino acids. Germline CDR1 reads MNHEY; CDR2 reads SMNVEV (reference sequence). The CDR3 nucleotides read TGTGCCAGCAGTTTGGGGCAGCCGGGGGGTAGCAATCAGCCCCAGCATTTT. It specifies CASSLGQPGGSNQPQHF.

V and J are TRBV7-6 and TRBJ2-3; D is ambiguous. V lost 4 bases, J lost 6 bases, and 17 bases lay in between. From germline, CDR1 is SGHVS and CDR2 FNYEAQ. The CDR3 runs to 15 residues. In DNA, the CDR3 is TGTGCCAGCAGCTCCATTGGTAGGGTAGGGGATACGCAGTATTTT. This codes for CASSSIGRVGDTQYF. Drawing the rest from reference TRBV7-6 and TRBJ2-3, the complete variable domain is GAGVSQSPRYKVTKRGQDVALRCDPISGHVSLYWYRQALGQGPEFLTYFNYEAQQDKSGLPNDRFSAERPEGSISTLTIQRTEQRDSAMYRCASSSIGRVGDTQYFGPGTRLTVL.